This T cell receptor beta chain was captured by sequencing in a study of T cell changes during pregnancy in multiple sclerosis. The germline CDR1 and CDR2 sequences are MNHEY and SVGAGI. The CDR3 has 15 residues. Trimming pared 5 bases from V and 6 bases from J, leaving 19 bases between. Libraries were prepared by immunoSEQ multiplex PCR; TCRdb keeps only in-frame clonotypes and omits some of them. This sample carries approximately 50,000 clones, 94% of them seen once, and the ten largest clones take around 0.31%. The TCR was taken from a female donor with multiple sclerosis, enrolled in a pregnancy study. The source was CD4+ T cells from peripheral blood mononuclear cells, collected in the third trimester of pregnancy. The chain is built from TRBV6-5 and TRBJ1-1, with a tentative D call TRBD1 (5 bases). The CDR3 DNA follows: TGTGCCAGCAGTCAGGGCGGGGTTAAGTTCTCTGAAGCTTTCTTT. This encodes CASSQGGVKFSEAFF.